This T cell receptor beta chain was observed in a study of cytomegalovirus exposure and HLA in healthy donors. Study findings and constraints: Overall, roughly 150 TCR beta chains were annotated as cytomegalovirus-associated.

TCRdb keeps only in-frame clones here, not all; method: immunoSEQ multiplex PCR. The sample has 200,000 or so clones, around 87% seen once. Regarding this clone: Its antigen is undetermined.

From the approximately 110-subject validation cohort, which was separate from the approximately 670-subject first cohort, the donors were drawn. The TCR comes from a woman aged 18-30 years in good health and CMV-seropositive. Sequencing was done on a sample of PBMCs.

The CDR3 spells CASSLLRPTSGYEQYF. CDR3 DNA: TGTGCCAGCAGTTTATTGCGTCCAACTAGCGGCTACGAGCAGTACTTC. This chain uses TRBV27 with TRBJ2-7, with TRBD2 matching over 8 bases. Germline V gene lookup returns CDR1 MNHEY and CDR2 SMNVEV (reference sequence). The trim removed 1 base at V and 3 bases at J, leaving 8 bases unmatched. This CDR3 is 16 amino acids long.